Described below is a single TCR beta chain sequence and its context. The sample holds a few counts of this clonotype. Its antigen specificity is not known. Nothing much larger sits one base from this clone, and base qualities are not available. Ends trimmed: V by 4 bases, J by 4 bases; bases unmatched to a gene: 7. CDR1 and CDR2, looked up from the germline V gene, are SGHTA and FQGTGA. CDR3 length: 17 amino acids, cysteine to phenylalanine. Only the CDR3 part of the read is kept: 51 bases, read in frame from the first base. Library preparation used RT-PCR. Sequencing was carried out with an Illumina HiSeq 2500. TCRdb reprocessing: public reads trimmed at Q25 with fastp, clones called with MiXCR, in-frame beta chains kept. Rows merge per CDR3 protein into single entries with the most common DNA and genes. The sample profile shows roughly 670,000 distinct CDR3 sequences; about 14% of them were found once. Of the sample, roughly 7.2% falls within the top ten clones.

These data come from a study of response to subunit inactivated influenza vaccine (dated by TCRdb to the late 2010s). About the investigation overall: Deep quantitative profiling of the T cell receptor repertoire was used in the study to follow responses to a trivalent subunit inactivated influenza vaccine.

Overall results and qualifications from the work: According to the authors, only a limited number of new T cells may be recruited by each seasonal influenza vaccination.

The chain links TRBV7-3 with TRBJ2-3; 14 bases in the middle match TRBD2. This receptor was taken from a man in his fifties who received an inactivated influenza vaccine. Donor details come from another sample of the same person, matched by shared clones. The sequencing used PBMCs from blood, collected 14 to 15 days before vaccination. The nucleotide sequence is TGTGCCAGCAGCTCCGGACTAGCGGGAGGAATAGCAGATACGCAGTATTTT. Its translation reads: CASSSGLAGGIADTQYF.